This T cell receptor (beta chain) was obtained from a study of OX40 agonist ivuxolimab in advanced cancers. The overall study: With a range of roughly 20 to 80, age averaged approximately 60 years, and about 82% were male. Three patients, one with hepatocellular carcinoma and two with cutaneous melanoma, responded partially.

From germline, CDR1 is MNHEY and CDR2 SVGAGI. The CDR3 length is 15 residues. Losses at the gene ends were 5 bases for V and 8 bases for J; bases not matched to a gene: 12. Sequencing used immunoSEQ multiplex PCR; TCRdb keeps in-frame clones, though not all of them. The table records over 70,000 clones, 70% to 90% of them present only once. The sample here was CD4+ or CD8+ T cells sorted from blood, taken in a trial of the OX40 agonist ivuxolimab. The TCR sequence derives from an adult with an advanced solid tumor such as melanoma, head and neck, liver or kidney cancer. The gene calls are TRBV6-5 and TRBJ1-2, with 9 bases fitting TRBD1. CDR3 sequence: CASSPQGAREGGYTF. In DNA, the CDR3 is TGTGCCAGCAGTCCACAGGGGGCGCGAGAGGGAGGCTACACCTTC.